This T cell receptor beta chain appears in the sequencing data of a study of T-cell memory formation after mild COVID-19. Study details: Clusters were largely donor specific.

Details on this clonotype: What it binds is unknown.

5'RACE with constant-segment primers yielded barcoded, UMI-tagged TCR alpha and TCR beta cDNA libraries. In TCRdb, the 5' RACE reads were re-called with MiXCR into one record per CDR3 protein. The sample carries under 450,000 distinct CDR3 sequences, 13% to 15% recorded once. Whole-study findings and limits: CD4/CD8 balance held among clones contracting day 15 to 85, and later expanders leaned CD4+.

The sequence was obtained from a man aged 18 to 30 who had mild COVID-19 (a few samples of this study predate the infection). Cell type and time point are not known. Sequencing was carried out using PBMCs or a T cell subset sorted from them (not recorded which).

CDR3 sequence reads: CASSPTGIIQYF. The DNA of the CDR3 is TGTGCCAGCAGCCCGACAGGGATAATTCAGTACTTC. V and J are TRBV3-1 and TRBJ2-4; TRBD1 matches at 7 bases. This CDR3 region has 12 residues. In germline, CDR1 is LGHDT, CDR2 YNNKEL (reference sequence). The V and J ends lost 4 bases and 10 bases, in that order; junction bases with no gene match: 4. The variable domain in full, completed from reference TRBV3-1 and TRBJ2-4, reads DTAVSQTPKYLVTQMGNDKSIKCEQNLGHDTMYWYKQDSKKFLKIMFSYNNKELIINETVPNRFSPKSPDKAHLNLHINSLELGDSAVYFCASSPTGIIQYFGAGTRLSVL.